These 8 T cell receptor beta chains share one sample of origin, sequenced in a study of human T cells and chemical hapten exposure. The starting material, unfractionated whole blood, was used for total RNA extraction. MiXCR, applied by TCRdb to the 5' RACE reads, yields one record per CDR3 protein. The sample lists around 100,000 distinct CDR3 sequences, more than 15% seen once, with approximately 2.6% in the top ten. These receptors were collected from a human donor in good health.

This clonotype has only a few counts. The gene calls are TRBV29-1 and TRBJ2-3, with D possibly being TRBD2 (5 bases). The V and J ends lost 5 bases and 4 bases respectively, with 10 bases between them. The CDR3 covers 12 residues. The germline CDR1 and CDR2 sequences are SQVTM and ANQGSEA. As DNA, the CDR3 is TGCAGCGTTTATGAGGGTGCAGATACGCAGTATTTT. This sequence encodes CSVYEGADTQYF.

There are a few counts of this clonotype. The chain couples TRBV19 to TRBJ2-2, with TRBD1 matching over 7 bases. There are 14 residues in the CDR3. Germline trimming cut 4 bases from V and 6 bases from J; bases unmatched to any gene: 5. Germline V CDR1 and CDR2: LNHDA, SQIVND (reference sequence). The CDR3 spells CASSNGRGPGELFF. The CDR3 bases are TGTGCCAGTAGTAATGGAAGGGGGCCCGGGGAGCTGTTTTTT.

This clonotype appeared a few times. CDR3 in amino acids: CASSFWVGQGSQPQHF. In DNA, the CDR3 is TGTGCCAGCAGTTTTTGGGTAGGTCAGGGGAGTCAGCCCCAGCATTTT. This chain joins TRBV28 and TRBJ1-5, with D possibly matching TRBD1 (6 bases). The CDR3 spans 16 residues. CDR1 is MDHEN, CDR2 SYDVKM, per germline. The V end lost 3 bases, the J end lost 6 bases, and 18 bases lay between the germline ends.

The rearrangement uses TRBV13 and TRBJ2-1; 7 nucleotides match TRBD1. The CDR3 covers 15 residues. Trimming took 4 bases from V and 5 from J; bases not matched to a gene: 8. The V gene's germline CDR1 is PRHDT and CDR2 FYEKMQ (reference sequence). The CDR3 spells CASSSRQGADNEQFF. DNA of the CDR3: TGTGCCAGCAGCTCCCGACAGGGAGCCGACAATGAGCAGTTCTTC.

This clonotype has a handful of counts. The chain joins TRBV27 to TRBJ1-2, with TRBD1 matching over 7 bases. Germline CDR1 is MNHEY and CDR2 is SMNVEV (reference sequence). The trim removed 3 bases at V and 7 bases at J, leaving 5 bases unmatched. CDR3 length equals 13 residues. CDR3 sequence (DNA): TGTGCCAGCAGTTTGGCAGGGGGTATTGGCTACACCTTC. Amino acids: CASSLAGGIGYTF.

The rearrangement joins TRBV7-2 to TRBJ2-7, with 7 positions matching TRBD1. The CDR3 is made up of 14 amino acids. Germline CDR1 SGHTA, CDR2 FQGNSA. The V and J ends lost 5 bases and 3 bases, in that order; junction bases with no gene match: 7. The CDR3 spells CASSISGGSYEQYF. As DNA, the CDR3 is TGTGCCAGCAGCATTTCAGGGGGAAGCTACGAGCAGTACTTC.

This clonotype was observed many times. The chain has TRBV5-1 and TRBJ2-1; 9 nucleotides match TRBD1. Per the germline V gene, CDR1 is SGHRS and CDR2 is YFSETQ. J gave up 4 bases and V 3 bases, and 5 bases lay outside the gene matches. There are 15 residues in the CDR3. CDR3 amino acids: CASSSGTGSYNEQFF. CDR3 sequence (DNA): TGCGCCAGCAGCTCCGGGACAGGGAGTTACAATGAGCAGTTCTTC.

The chain recombines TRBV27 with TRBJ2-7, with D possibly matching TRBD1 (6 bases). The CDR3 is 15 amino acids. CDR1 and CDR2 from the germline V gene are MNHEY and SMNVEV (reference sequence). Trimming stripped 8 bases from V and 5 bases from J, with 22 bases between. CDR3 sequence: CASRWGPGDLDEQYF. As DNA, the CDR3 is TGTGCCAGCCGATGGGGGCCAGGGGACCTTGACGAGCAGTACTTC.